Detailed here is one TCR beta chain. The target antigen is unknown. The CDR3 length is 17 residues. Germline V gives CDR1 LNHDA, CDR2 SQIVND (reference sequence). V was pared by 1 base and J by 4 bases, with 7 bases of the junction left unmatched. Primers: 60 Vbeta forward and 13 Jbeta reverse. The assay was immunoSEQ multiplex PCR, and TCRdb's table has in-frame clones only and misses some. The profile shows 150,000 to 200,000 clones, 77% of them singletons. This sample is drawn from a study of cytomegalovirus exposure and HLA in healthy donors. The study, taken as a whole, reports: The authors reported that TCR beta sequences could predict HLA-A and HLA-B alleles. These predictions were accurate for most subjects in the first cohort.

The sequence was obtained from a male donor in good health and CMV-seropositive. V is TRBV19 and J is TRBJ2-1; 10 nucleotides align to TRBD2. Sequenced material: PBMCs. The CDR3 DNA is TGTGCCAGTAGTATAGCCCGCCTAGCGGGGGTATACAATGAGCAGTTCTTC. Protein sequence: CASSIARLAGVYNEQFF.